This T cell receptor beta chain was documented in a study of blood T cell repertoires in COVID-19. The overall study: The study drew acute and convalescent COVID-19 samples from the United States, Italy and Spain. PBMCs, B-cell-depleted T cells, or T cells provided the cDNA or gDNA that made up the material.

In germline, CDR1 is SGHNT, CDR2 YENEEA. CDR3 length: 15 residues. Trimming took off 5 bases at V and 4 bases at J, with 15 bases between the two ends. Two consecutive negative NP/OP PCR tests, clearance, or resolved symptoms defined Cohort 3 recovery. Authors' analysis steps: Counts of nucleated cells, estimated from reference gene primer amplification, were obtained. Data came from immunoSEQ multiplex PCR; TCRdb stores just in-frame clones and leaves some out. That table gives V, J and clone size, and the DNA gave D and trimming. The sample has 300,000 to 400,000 clones, roughly nine tenths seen once.

Sequencing was carried out using PBMCs or T cells enriched from blood (not recorded which). This sequence was found in a man aged 18 to 29 who had recovered from COVID-19. J is TRBJ1-5 and V is TRBV11-3; D is unclear. The CDR3 DNA reads as TGTGCCAGCAGCGATAGACAAAACTTGAATCAGCCCCAGCATTTT. Translation gives CASSDRQNLNQPQHF.